The rows below give T cell receptor beta chains drawn from one sample of a study of PD-1 blockade in classical Hodgkin lymphoma. TCRdb's copy holds only in-frame clones and misses some; the assay was immunoSEQ multiplex PCR. The sample has 6,000 to 8,000 clones, approximately 86% seen once; the top ten hold 1.4% to 1.5%. The sequences come from CD4+ T cells from blood, collected before the fourth cycle of nivolumab. Source of these receptors: a human donor with classical Hodgkin lymphoma. Each CDR3 is given with its conserved first and last residue. D genes are given only for firm matches. Some rows have no size entry. The others give once, few or many, or a class for an expanded clone.

>TRBD1|TRBJ1-6|TRBV23-1|.
CASSQISSGQGQGSPLHF
TGCGCCAGCAGTCAAATTTCCTCGGGACAGGGGCAAGGATCACCCCTCCACTTT
>TRBD2|TRBJ2-3|TRBV7-2|.
CASSLAYSVTSGATDTQYF
TGTGCCAGCAGCTTAGCTTATTCGGTAACTAGCGGGGCCACAGATACGCAGTATTTT
>TRBD2|TRBJ2-2|TRBV11-2|.
CASSRTSANTGELFF
TGTGCCAGCAGCCGGACTAGCGCGAACACCGGGGAGCTGTTTTTT
>.|TRBJ2-5|TRBV6-1|.
CASSEPGWGQETQYF
TGTGCCAGCAGTGAACCAGGGTGGGGGCAAGAGACCCAGTACTTC
>.|TRBJ2-5|TRBV7-2|.
CASSLIETQYF
TGTGCCAGCAGCTTAATAGAGACCCAGTACTTC
>.|TRBJ2-7|TRBV5-1|.
CASSPGTWGYEQYF
TGCGCCAGCAGCCCCGGGACGTGGGGCTACGAGCAGTACTTC
>.|TRBJ2-3|TRBV29-1|.
CSVDPSTDTQYF
TGCAGCGTTGACCCTAGCACAGATACGCAGTATTTT
>.|TRBJ2-7|TRBV6-6|.
CASSFLGHYEQYF
TGTGCCAGCAGTTTCCTCGGGCACTACGAGCAGTACTTC
>.|TRBJ1-1|TRBV25-1|.
CASRGRSWAGGPEAFF
TGTGCCAGCAGGGGGCGGAGTTGGGCGGGAGGCCCTGAAGCTTTCTTT
>TRBD1|TRBJ2-5|TRBV11-2|.
CASSSAPGQSIQETQYF
TGTGCCAGCAGCTCTGCCCCGGGACAGAGCATTCAAGAGACCCAGTACTTC
>TRBD2|TRBJ2-3|TRBV11-1|.
CASSRIAGGLVDTQYF
TGTGCCAGCAGTCGTATAGCGGGGGGCCTCGTAGATACGCAGTATTTT
>TRBD1|TRBJ2-7|TRBV6-1|.
CASSEAAGGGSYEQYF
TGTGCCAGCAGTGAAGCCGCAGGGGGCGGGTCGTACGAGCAGTACTTC
>.|TRBJ1-6|TRBV18|.
CASSPLFSSSYNSPLHF
TGTGCCAGCTCACCACTGTTTTCCAGCTCCTATAATTCACCCCTCCACTTT
>TRBD1|TRBJ1-2|TRBV5-1|.
CASSKGQDDGYTF
TGCGCCAGCAGTAAAGGACAGGACGATGGCTACACCTTC
>.|TRBJ2-2|TRBV4-2|once
CASSRVSLESTGELFF
TGTGCCAGCAGCCGAGTAAGTCTAGAAAGTACCGGGGAGCTGTTTTTT
>TRBD2|TRBJ2-1|TRBV11-2|.
CASSFTSGSANEQFF
TGTGCCAGCAGCTTCACTAGCGGGAGTGCCAATGAGCAGTTCTTC
>TRBD2|TRBJ2-1|TRBV18|.
CASSPTSGGANEQFF
TGTGCCAGCTCCCCGACTAGCGGGGGGGCCAATGAGCAGTTCTTC
>.|TRBJ1-5|TRBV30|.
CAWSPGGVQPQHF
TGTGCCTGGAGTCCCGGGGGGGTGCAGCCCCAGCATTTT
>.|TRBJ2-5|TRBV5-1|.
CASSPGVSNSGETQYF
TGCGCCAGCAGCCCCGGGGTCAGCAATAGCGGAGAGACCCAGTACTTC
>TRBD2|TRBJ2-5|TRBV5-6|.
CASSSGLAGRETQYF
TGTGCCAGCAGCTCAGGACTAGCGGGGAGAGAGACCCAGTACTTC
>.|TRBJ1-3|TRBV10-3|.
CAISESIGQNSGNTIYF
TGTGCCATCAGTGAGTCGATCGGCCAGAACTCTGGAAACACCATATATTTT
>.|TRBJ1-3|TRBV2|.
CASSEEAVGNTIYF
TGTGCCAGCAGTGAAGAGGCGGTTGGAAACACCATATATTTT
>.|TRBJ1-6|TRBV2|.
CASRTARGRGSPLHF
TGTGCCAGCAGGACCGCCAGGGGAAGGGGATCACCCCTCCACTTT
>.|TRBJ2-5|TRBV5-1|.
CASSMGTDLQETQYF
TGCGCCAGCAGCATGGGCACGGACCTCCAAGAGACCCAGTACTTC
>.|TRBJ1-6|TRBV14|.
CASSQPGRNSPLHF
TGTGCCAGCAGCCAACCGGGCCGGAATTCACCCCTCCACTTT
>TRBD2|TRBJ2-1|TRBV19|.
CASSIDRPGLAYYNEQFF
TGTGCCAGTAGTATAGATCGACCCGGACTAGCATACTACAATGAGCAGTTCTTC
>.|TRBJ2-3|TRBV6-1|.
CASSEESTDTQYF
TGTGCCAGCAGTGAAGAAAGCACAGATACGCAGTATTTT
>.|TRBJ2-3|TRBV29-1|.
CSVQGFSTDTQYF
TGCAGCGTTCAGGGCTTTAGCACAGATACGCAGTATTTT
>.|TRBJ1-1|TRBV11-2|.
CASSIQGTRVEAFF
TGTGCCAGCAGCATTCAGGGGACCCGGGTTGAAGCTTTCTTT
>TRBD1|TRBJ1-1|TRBV29-1|few
CSVGDRANTEAFF
TGCAGCGTCGGGGACAGGGCGAACACTGAAGCTTTCTTT
>TRBD2|TRBJ2-1|TRBV5-4|.
CASSLAWTSARGPYNEQFF
TGTGCCAGCAGCTTGGCCTGGACTAGCGCTAGAGGCCCCTACAATGAGCAGTTCTTC
>.|TRBJ1-2|TRBV18|.
CASSPSQGPRGYTF
TGTGCCAGCTCACCCTCTCAGGGTCCCCGTGGCTACACCTTC